The clone carrying this T cell receptor beta chain was recorded a few times. The germline V and J ends were trimmed by 3 bases and 3 bases, with 10 bases remaining between them. The CDR3 sequence is 14 residues long. TCRdb passed the RT-PCR reads through MiXCR, listing each CDR3 protein once. In the table there are hundreds of thousands of distinct CDR3 sequences, 12% to 15% of which are singletons. The source is a female donor in good health, serving as a healthy control. The chain has TRBV12-3 or TRBV12-4 and TRBJ2-3; D gene unclear. Sequenced sample: memory CD4+ T cells from blood. Written as DNA, the CDR3 is TGTGCCAGCAGTTTTACCAGCGTAACAGATACGCAGTATTTT. This translates into CASSFTSVTDTQYF.